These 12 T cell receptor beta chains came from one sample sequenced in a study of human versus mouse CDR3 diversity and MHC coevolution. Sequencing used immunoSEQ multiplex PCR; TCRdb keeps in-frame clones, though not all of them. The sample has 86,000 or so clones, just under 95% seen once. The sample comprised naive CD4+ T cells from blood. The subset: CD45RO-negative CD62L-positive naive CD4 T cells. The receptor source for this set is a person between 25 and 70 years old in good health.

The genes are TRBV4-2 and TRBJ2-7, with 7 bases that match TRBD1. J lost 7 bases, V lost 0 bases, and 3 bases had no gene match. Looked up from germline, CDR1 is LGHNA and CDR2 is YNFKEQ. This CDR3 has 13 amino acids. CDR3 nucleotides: TGTGCCAGCAGCCAAGATGGGACAGTTGAGCAGTACTTC. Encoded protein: CASSQDGTVEQYF.

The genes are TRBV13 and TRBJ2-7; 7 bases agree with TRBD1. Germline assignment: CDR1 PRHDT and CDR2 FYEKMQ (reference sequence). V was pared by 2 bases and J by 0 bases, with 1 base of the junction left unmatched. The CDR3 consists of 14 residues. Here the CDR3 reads CASSLWDSSYEQYF. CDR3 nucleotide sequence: TGTGCCAGCAGCTTATGGGACAGCTCCTACGAGCAGTACTTC. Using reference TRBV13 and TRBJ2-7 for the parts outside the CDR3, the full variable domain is AAGVIQSPRHLIKEKRETATLKCYPIPRHDTVYWYQQGPGQDPQFLISFYEKMQSDKGSIPDRFSAQQFSDYHSELNMSSLELGDSALYFCASSLWDSSYEQYFGPGTRLTVT.

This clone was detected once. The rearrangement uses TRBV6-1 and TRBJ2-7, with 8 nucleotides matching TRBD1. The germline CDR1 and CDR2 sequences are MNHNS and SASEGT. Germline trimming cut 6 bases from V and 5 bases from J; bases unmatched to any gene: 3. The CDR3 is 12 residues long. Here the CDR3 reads CASRQGVHEQYF. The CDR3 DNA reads TGTGCCAGCAGACAGGGGGTCCACGAGCAGTACTTC.

This CDR3 reads CASTQRMNTEAFF. Written as DNA, the CDR3 is TGTGCCAGCACCCAGAGGATGAACACTGAAGCTTTCTTT. This chain joins TRBV6-5 and TRBJ1-1; no clear D. This CDR3 contains 13 residues. V was shortened by 7 bases and J by 0 bases, with 9 bases between the two germline ends. CDR1 MNHEY and CDR2 SVGAGI come from the germline V gene.

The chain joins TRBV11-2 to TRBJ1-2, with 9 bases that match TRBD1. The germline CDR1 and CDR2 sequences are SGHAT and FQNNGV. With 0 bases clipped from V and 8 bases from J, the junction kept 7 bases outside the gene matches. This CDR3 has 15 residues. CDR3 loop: CASSLDEGQGFGYTF. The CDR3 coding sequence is TGTGCCAGCAGCTTAGATGAGGGACAGGGATTCGGCTACACCTTC. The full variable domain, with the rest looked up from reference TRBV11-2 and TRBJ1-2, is EAGVAQSPRYKIIEKRQSVAFWCNPISGHATLYWYQQILGQGPKLLIQFQNNGVVDDSQLPKDRFSAERLKGVDSTLKIQPAKLEDSAVYLCASSLDEGQGFGYTFGSGTRLTVV.

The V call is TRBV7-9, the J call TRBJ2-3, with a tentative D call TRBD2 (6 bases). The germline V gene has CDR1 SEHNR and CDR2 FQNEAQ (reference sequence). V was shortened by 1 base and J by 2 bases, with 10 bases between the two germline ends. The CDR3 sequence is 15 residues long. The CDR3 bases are TGTGCCAGCAGCTTAGAAGGACTATCCACAGATACGCAGTATTTT. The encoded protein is CASSLEGLSTDTQYF.

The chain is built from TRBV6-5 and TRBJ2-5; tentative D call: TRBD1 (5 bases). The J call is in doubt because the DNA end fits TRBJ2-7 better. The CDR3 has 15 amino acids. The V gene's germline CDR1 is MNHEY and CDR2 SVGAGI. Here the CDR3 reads CASSYSSGAPREQYF. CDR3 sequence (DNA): TGTGCCAGCAGTTACTCGAGTGGGGCCCCCCGCGAGCAGTACTTC.

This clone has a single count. The CDR3 DNA sequence: TGTGCCAGCAGCTTACGACTAGCGGGAAAAACCGGGGAGCTGTTTTTT. Protein product: CASSLRLAGKTGELFF. The rearrangement joins TRBV5-6 to TRBJ2-2, with 11 bases matching TRBD2. The V segment lost 2 bases and the J segment 5 bases; nucleotides outside the gene matches: 5. The CDR3 runs 16 residues. The germline V gene encodes CDR1 SGHDT and CDR2 YYEEEE.

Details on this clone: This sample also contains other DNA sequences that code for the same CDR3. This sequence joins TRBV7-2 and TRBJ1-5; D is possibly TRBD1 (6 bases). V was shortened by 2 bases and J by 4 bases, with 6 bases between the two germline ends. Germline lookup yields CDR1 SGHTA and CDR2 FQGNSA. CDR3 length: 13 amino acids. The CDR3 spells CASSLQGNQPQHF. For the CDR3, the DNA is TGTGCCAGCAGCTTACAGGGGAATCAGCCCCAGCATTTT.

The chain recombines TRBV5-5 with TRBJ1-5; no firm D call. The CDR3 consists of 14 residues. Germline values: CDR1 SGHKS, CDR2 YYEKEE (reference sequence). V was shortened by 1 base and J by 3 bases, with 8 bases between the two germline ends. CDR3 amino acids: CASSLNGLNQPQHF. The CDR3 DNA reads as TGTGCCAGCAGCTTGAATGGGCTCAATCAGCCCCAGCATTTT.

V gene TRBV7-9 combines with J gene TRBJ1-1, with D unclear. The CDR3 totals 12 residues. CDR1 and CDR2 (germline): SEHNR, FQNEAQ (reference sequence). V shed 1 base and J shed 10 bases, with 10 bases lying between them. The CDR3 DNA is TGTGCCAGCAGCTTAGTTGTAACGGGAGCTTTCTTT. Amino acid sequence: CASSLVVTGAFF.

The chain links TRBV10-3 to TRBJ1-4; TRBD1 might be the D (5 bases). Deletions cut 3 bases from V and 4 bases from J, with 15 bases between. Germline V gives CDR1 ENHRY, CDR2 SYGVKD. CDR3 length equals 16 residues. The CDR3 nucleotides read TGTGCCATCAGTGACTCAAAGGGGCAGAGTAATGAAAAACTGTTTTTT. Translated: CAISDSKGQSNEKLFF.